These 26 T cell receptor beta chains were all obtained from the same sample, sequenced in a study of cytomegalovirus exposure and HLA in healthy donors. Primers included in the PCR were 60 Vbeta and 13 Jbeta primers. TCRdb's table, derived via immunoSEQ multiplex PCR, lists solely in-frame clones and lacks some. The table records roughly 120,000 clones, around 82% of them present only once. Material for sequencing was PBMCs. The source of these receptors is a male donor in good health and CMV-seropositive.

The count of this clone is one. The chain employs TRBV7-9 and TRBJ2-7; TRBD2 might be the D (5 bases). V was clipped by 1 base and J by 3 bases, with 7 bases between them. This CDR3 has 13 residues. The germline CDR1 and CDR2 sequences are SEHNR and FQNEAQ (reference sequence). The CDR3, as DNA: TGTGCCAGCAGCTTAGAGGACTTCTACGAGCAGTACTTC. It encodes CASSLEDFYEQYF.

CDR3 residues: CASSVRDRQETQYF. The CDR3, as DNA: TGCGCCAGCAGCGTCCGGGACAGACAAGAGACCCAGTACTTC. The genes are TRBV23-1 and TRBJ2-5; TRBD1 matches at 7 bases. TRBV23-1 qualifies as an ORF whose function is uncertain. The CDR3 runs 14 residues. With 6 bases clipped from V and 2 bases from J, the junction kept 6 bases outside the gene matches.

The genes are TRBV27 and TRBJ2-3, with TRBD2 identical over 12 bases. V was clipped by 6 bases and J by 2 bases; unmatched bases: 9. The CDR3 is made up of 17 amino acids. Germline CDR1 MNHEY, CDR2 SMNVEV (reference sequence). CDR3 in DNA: TGTGCCAGCAGACTTCTACTAGCGGGAGGACTCACAGATACGCAGTATTTT. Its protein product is CASRLLLAGGLTDTQYF.

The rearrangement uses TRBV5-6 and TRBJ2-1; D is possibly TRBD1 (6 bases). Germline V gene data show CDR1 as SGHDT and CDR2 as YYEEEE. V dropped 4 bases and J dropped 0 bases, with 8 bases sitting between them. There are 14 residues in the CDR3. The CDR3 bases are TGTGCCAGCAGCGGACAGAGCTCCTACAATGAGCAGTTCTTC. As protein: CASSGQSSYNEQFF.

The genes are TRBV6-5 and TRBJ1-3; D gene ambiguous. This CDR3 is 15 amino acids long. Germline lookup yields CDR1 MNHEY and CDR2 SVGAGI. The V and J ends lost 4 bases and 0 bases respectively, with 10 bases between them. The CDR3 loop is CASSSNIDSGNTIYF. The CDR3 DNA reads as TGTGCCAGCAGTTCAAACATCGACTCTGGAAACACCATATATTTT.

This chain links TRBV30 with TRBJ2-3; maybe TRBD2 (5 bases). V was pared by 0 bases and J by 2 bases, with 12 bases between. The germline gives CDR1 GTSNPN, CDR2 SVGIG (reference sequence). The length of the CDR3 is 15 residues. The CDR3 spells CAWSVGSGLTDTQYF. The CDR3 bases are TGTGCCTGGAGTGTTGGAAGCGGCCTCACAGATACGCAGTATTTT.

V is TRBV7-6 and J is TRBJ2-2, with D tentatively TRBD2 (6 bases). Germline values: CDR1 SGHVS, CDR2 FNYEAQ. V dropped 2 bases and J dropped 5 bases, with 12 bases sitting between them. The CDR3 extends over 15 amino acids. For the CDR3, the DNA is TGTGCCAGCAGCTTATACCAAGGGAGGACCGGGGAGCTGTTTTTT. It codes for CASSLYQGRTGELFF.

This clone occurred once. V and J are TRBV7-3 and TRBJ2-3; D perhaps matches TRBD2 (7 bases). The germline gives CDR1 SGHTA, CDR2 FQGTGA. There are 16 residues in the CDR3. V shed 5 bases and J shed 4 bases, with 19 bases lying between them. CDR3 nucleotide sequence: TGTGCCAGCAGCGTTAACAGCGGGAAGGGGGCAGATACGCAGTATTTT. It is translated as CASSVNSGKGADTQYF.

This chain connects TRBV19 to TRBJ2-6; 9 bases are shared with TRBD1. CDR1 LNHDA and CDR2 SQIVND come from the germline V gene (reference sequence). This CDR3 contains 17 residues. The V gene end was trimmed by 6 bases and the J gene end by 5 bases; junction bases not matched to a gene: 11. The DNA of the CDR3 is TGTGCCAGTAGACGGACAGGGGAGGCCCAATGGGCCAACGTCCTGACTTTC. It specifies CASRRTGEAQWANVLTF. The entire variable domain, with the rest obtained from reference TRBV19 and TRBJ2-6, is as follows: DGGITQSPKYLFRKEGQNVTLSCEQNLNHDAMYWYRQDPGQGLRLIYYSQIVNDFQKGDIAEGYSVSREKKESFPLTVTSAQKNPTAFYLCASRRTGEAQWANVLTFGAGSRLTVL.

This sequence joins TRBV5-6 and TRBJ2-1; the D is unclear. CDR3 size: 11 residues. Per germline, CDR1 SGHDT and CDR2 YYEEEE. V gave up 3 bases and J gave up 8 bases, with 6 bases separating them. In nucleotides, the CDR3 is TGTGCCAGCAGCTACACCGATGAGCAGTTCTTC. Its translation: CASSYTDEQFF.

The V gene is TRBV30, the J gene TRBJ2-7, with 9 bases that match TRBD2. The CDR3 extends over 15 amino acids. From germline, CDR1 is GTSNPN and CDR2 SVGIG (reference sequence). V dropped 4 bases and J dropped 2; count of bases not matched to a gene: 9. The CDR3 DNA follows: TGTGCCTGGAAATTGGAGCGGGAGGTCACCTACGAGCAGTACTTC. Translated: CAWKLEREVTYEQYF.

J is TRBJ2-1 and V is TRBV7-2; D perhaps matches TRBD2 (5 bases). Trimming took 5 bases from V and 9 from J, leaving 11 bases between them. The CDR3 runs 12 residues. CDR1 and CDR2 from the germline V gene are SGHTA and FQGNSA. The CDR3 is CASSLRGLEQFF. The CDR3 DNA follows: TGTGCCAGCAGCCTACGAGGACTTGAGCAGTTCTTC.

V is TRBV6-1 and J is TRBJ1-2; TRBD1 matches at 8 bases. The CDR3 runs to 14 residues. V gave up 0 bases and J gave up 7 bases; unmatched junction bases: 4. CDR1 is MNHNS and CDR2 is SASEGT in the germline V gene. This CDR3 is CASSEAHRGFGYTF. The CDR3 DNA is TGTGCCAGCAGTGAAGCGCACAGGGGGTTTGGCTACACCTTC.

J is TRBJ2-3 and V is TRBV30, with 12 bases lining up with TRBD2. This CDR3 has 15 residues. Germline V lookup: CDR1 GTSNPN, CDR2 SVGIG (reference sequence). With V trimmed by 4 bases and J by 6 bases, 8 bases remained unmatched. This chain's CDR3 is CAWTGLAGLRDTQYF. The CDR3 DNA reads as TGTGCCTGGACCGGACTAGCGGGACTCAGGGATACGCAGTATTTT.

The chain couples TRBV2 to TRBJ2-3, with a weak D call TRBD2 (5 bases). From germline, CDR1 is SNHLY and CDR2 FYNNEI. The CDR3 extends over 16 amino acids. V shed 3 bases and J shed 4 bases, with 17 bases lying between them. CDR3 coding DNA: TGTGCCAGCAGTGATCTAGCCGGAGAGACATCAGATACGCAGTATTTT. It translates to CASSDLAGETSDTQYF. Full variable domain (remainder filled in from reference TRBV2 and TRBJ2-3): EPEVTQTPSHQVTQMGQEVILRCVPISNHLYFYWYRQILGQKVEFLVSFYNNEISEKSEIFDDQFSVERPDGSNFTLKIRSTKLEDSAMYFCASSDLAGETSDTQYFGPGTRLTVL.

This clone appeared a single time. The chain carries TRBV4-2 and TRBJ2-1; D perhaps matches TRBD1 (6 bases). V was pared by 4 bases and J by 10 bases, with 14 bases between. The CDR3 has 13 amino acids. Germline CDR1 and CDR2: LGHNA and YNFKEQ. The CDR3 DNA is TGTGCCAGCAGCCCCCCGGCAGGGGAGGAGCAGTTCTTC. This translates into CASSPPAGEEQFF.

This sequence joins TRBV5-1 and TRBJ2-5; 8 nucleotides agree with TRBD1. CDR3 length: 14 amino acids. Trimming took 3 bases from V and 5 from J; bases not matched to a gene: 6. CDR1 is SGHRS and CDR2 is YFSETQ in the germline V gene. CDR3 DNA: TGCGCCAGCAGCTCGACAGGGGCAGGGGAGACCCAGTACTTC. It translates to CASSSTGAGETQYF.

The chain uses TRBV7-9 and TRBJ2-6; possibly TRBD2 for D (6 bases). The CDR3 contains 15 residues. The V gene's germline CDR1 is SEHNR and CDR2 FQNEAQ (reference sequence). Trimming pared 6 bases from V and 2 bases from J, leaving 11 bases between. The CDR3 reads CASRSREAGANVLTF. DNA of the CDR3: TGTGCCAGCAGAAGCAGGGAGGCTGGGGCCAACGTCCTGACTTTC. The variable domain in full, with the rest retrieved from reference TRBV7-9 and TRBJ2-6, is DTGVSQNPRHKITKRGQNVTFRCDPISEHNRLYWYRQTLGQGPEFLTYFQNEAQLEKSRLLSDRFSAERPKGSFSTLEIQRTEQGDSAMYLCASRSREAGANVLTFGAGSRLTVL.

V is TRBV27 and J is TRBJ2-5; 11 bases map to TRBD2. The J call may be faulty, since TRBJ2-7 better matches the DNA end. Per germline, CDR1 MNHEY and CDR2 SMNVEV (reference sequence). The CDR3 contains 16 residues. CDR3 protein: CASSLRWTSGSHEQYF. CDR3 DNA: TGTGCCAGCAGTTTACGTTGGACTAGCGGGTCCCACGAGCAGTACTTC.

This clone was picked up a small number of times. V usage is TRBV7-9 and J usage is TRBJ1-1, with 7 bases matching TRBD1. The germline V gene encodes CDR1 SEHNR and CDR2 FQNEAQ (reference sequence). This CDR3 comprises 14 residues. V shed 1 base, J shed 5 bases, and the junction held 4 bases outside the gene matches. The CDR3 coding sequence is TGTGCCAGCAGCTTAGGTAGGGGGCTTACTGAAGCTTTCTTT. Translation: CASSLGRGLTEAFF.

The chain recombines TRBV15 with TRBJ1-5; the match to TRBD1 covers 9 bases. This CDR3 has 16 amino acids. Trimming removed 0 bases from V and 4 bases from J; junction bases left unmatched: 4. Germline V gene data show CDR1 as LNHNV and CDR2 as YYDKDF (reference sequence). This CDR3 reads CATSREQGAGNQPQHF. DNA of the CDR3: TGTGCCACCAGCAGAGAACAGGGGGCCGGGAATCAGCCCCAGCATTTT.

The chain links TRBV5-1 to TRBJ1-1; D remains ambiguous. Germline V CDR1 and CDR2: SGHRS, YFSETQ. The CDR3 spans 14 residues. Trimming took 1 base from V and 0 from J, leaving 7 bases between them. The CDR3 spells CASSLTRLNTEAFF. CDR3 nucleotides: TGCGCCAGCAGCTTGACTCGATTGAACACTGAAGCTTTCTTT.

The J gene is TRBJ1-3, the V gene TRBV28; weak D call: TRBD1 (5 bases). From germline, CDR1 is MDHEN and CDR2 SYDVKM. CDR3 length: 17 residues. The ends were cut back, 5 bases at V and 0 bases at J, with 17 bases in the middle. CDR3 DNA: TGTGCCAGCAGTCTAGACAGAAGGCCGTTCTCTGGAAACACCATATATTTT. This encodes CASSLDRRPFSGNTIYF.

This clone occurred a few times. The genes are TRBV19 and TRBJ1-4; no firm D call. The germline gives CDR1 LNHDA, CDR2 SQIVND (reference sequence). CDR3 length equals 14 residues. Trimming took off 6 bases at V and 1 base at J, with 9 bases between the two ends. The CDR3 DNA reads TGTGCCAGTAGGCTGGCTGAAACTAATGAAAAACTGTTTTTT. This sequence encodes CASRLAETNEKLFF.

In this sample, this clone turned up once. The CDR3 DNA reads TGCGCCAGCAGCTTGGGTGGCAGGGACTACAATGAGCAGTTCTTC. Its protein product is CASSLGGRDYNEQFF. V and J are TRBV5-1 and TRBJ2-1, with a possible D match to TRBD1 (5 bases). Per germline, CDR1 SGHRS and CDR2 YFSETQ. The CDR3 length is 15 residues. Trimming removed 0 bases from V and 3 bases from J, with 10 bases in between. The complete variable domain, with remaining parts taken from reference TRBV5-1 and TRBJ2-1, reads KAGVTQTPRYLIKTRGQQVTLSCSPISGHRSVSWYQQTPGQGLQFLFEYFSETQRNKGNFPGRFSGRQFSNSRSEMNVSTLELGDSALYLCASSLGGRDYNEQFFGPGTRLTVL.

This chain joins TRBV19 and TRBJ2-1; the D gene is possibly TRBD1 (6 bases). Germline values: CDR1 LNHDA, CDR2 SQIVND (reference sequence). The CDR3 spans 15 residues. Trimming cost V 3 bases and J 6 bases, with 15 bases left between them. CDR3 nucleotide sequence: TGTGCCAGTAGTATGCGCAGGGGTTGGGGCAATGAGCAGTTCTTC. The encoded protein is CASSMRRGWGNEQFF.